The clone carrying this T cell receptor beta chain was detected only once. V was pared by 0 bases and J by 5 bases, with 20 bases between. Germline V gene lookup returns CDR1 GTSNPN and CDR2 SVGIG (reference sequence). The CDR3 runs 17 residues. In the original processing: How many nucleated cells were present was estimated from reference gene primer amplification. The assay was immunoSEQ multiplex PCR, and TCRdb's table has in-frame clones only and misses some. V, J and clone size are taken as reported in that table, and D and trimming were inferred from the DNA itself. This table has roughly 190,000 clones, 80% to 90% appearing once. This sample was taken from a study of blood T cell repertoires in COVID-19. Overall study context: The cDNA or gDNA used as material had been derived from T cells, B-cell-depleted T cells, or PBMCs.

The V gene is TRBV30, the J gene TRBJ2-1; D perhaps matches TRBD2 (5 bases). The source material was peripheral blood. This TCR was recovered from a woman in her forties with COVID-19, enrolled during active disease. CDR3 bases: TGTGCCTGGAGTGTCGGACGCCGGTCGGGGATCAACAATGAGCAGTTCTTC. This encodes CAWSVGRRSGINNEQFF.